Below are 18 T cell receptor beta chains sequenced from a single sample in a study of PD-L1 blockade in urothelial cancer. Clones were read by immunoSEQ multiplex PCR, and TCRdb kept only the in-frame ones, dropping some. Of 95,000 to 150,000 clones listed, roughly 86% were seen once; the top ten hold 2.4%. Time point denoted: peripheral blood 6 weeks after treatment start. This material consisted of PBMCs, taken around atezolizumab (anti-PD-L1) treatment. These receptors originate from a man in his forties or fifties with urothelial cancer.

This clone was seen more than once but under ten times. This chain uses TRBV2 with TRBJ2-6, with D unclear. The germline gives CDR1 SNHLY, CDR2 FYNNEI. Trimming took 4 bases from V and 0 from J, leaving 4 bases between them. This CDR3 comprises 14 residues. The CDR3 DNA reads TGTGCCAGCAGTGGAGACTCTGGGGCCAACGTCCTGACTTTC. It encodes CASSGDSGANVLTF.

The chain employs TRBV6-5 and TRBJ1-6; no clear D. V was trimmed by 8 bases and J by 0 bases, leaving 11 bases between them. The germline gives CDR1 MNHEY, CDR2 SVGAGI. The CDR3 is 15 amino acids. This chain's CDR3 is CASSDTDSYNSPLHF. The DNA of the CDR3 is TGTGCCAGCTCCGACACGGACTCCTATAATTCACCCCTCCACTTT.

V usage is TRBV29-1 and J usage is TRBJ2-7, with TRBD1 matching 10 bases. V shed 1 base and J 3 bases; nucleotides not matched to a gene: 3. From germline, CDR1 is SQVTM and CDR2 ANQGSEA. The CDR3 runs 14 residues. The chain's CDR3 is CSVEGRDRGYEQYF. CDR3 bases: TGCAGCGTTGAAGGTCGGGACAGGGGCTACGAGCAGTACTTC.

The chain carries TRBV19 and TRBJ2-3; maybe TRBD2 (6 bases). Germline CDR1 reads LNHDA; CDR2 reads SQIVND (reference sequence). The CDR3 extends over 13 amino acids. The V and J ends lost 11 bases and 2 bases respectively, with 14 bases between them. Here the CDR3 reads CAAGRGDTDTQYF. CDR3 nucleotides: TGTGCCGCGGGACGGGGAGACACAGATACGCAGTATTTT.

This clone was observed a few times. The rearrangement joins TRBV19 to TRBJ2-2; 7 nucleotides match TRBD1. This CDR3 contains 15 residues. Germline V gene lookup returns CDR1 LNHDA and CDR2 SQIVND (reference sequence). J gave up 4 bases and V 3 bases, and 5 bases lay outside the gene matches. The CDR3 DNA reads as TGTGCCAGTAGTATTTCCAGGGGGAGCACCGGGGAGCTGTTTTTT. It yields the protein CASSISRGSTGELFF. Using reference TRBV19 and TRBJ2-2 for the parts outside the CDR3, the full variable domain is DGGITQSPKYLFRKEGQNVTLSCEQNLNHDAMYWYRQDPGQGLRLIYYSQIVNDFQKGDIAEGYSVSREKKESFPLTVTSAQKNPTAFYLCASSISRGSTGELFFGEGSRLTVL.

This clone was seen only a few times. The chain carries TRBV6-5 and TRBJ1-1; 9 bases match TRBD1. Looked up from germline, CDR1 is MNHEY and CDR2 is SVGAGI. With 4 bases clipped from V and 3 bases from J, the junction kept 6 bases outside the gene matches. The CDR3 spans 15 residues. The chain's CDR3 is CASSFEGQGYTEAFF. Written as DNA, the CDR3 is TGTGCCAGCAGTTTCGAGGGACAGGGCTACACTGAAGCTTTCTTT.

The J gene is TRBJ1-4, the V gene TRBV6-6; D might be TRBD1 (5 bases). CDR1 is MNHNY and CDR2 is SVGAGI in the germline V gene (reference sequence). CDR3 size: 15 residues. V shed 7 bases and J shed 4 bases, with 16 bases lying between them. Written as DNA, the CDR3 is TGTGCCAGCATGAGGGACTCGCGCGGTAATGAAAAACTGTTTTTT. Its protein product is CASMRDSRGNEKLFF.

This clone was recorded a few times. The chain links TRBV11-1 to TRBJ2-7, with D maybe TRBD1 (6 bases). The CDR3 totals 14 residues. Between the trimmed V and J ends, which lost 5 bases and 2 bases, there was a span of 13 bases. Germline CDR1 reads SGHAT; CDR2 reads FQDESV (reference sequence). The CDR3: CASSPRTVPYEQYF. In DNA form, the CDR3 reads TGTGCCAGCAGCCCCAGGACAGTTCCCTACGAGCAGTACTTC.

The genes are TRBV28 and TRBJ1-6, with 11 bases lining up with TRBD1. V was pared by 7 bases and J by 6 bases, with 11 bases of the junction left unmatched. Germline CDR1 is MDHEN and CDR2 is SYDVKM. The CDR3 spans 17 residues. The CDR3 loop reads CASTLPGQGVANSPLHF. DNA for the CDR3: TGTGCCAGCACTCTTCCGGGACAGGGGGTTGCTAATTCACCCCTCCACTTT.

This chain's CDR3 is CAWSPTGLYQPQHF. The CDR3 coding sequence is TGTGCCTGGAGCCCGACAGGCCTTTATCAGCCCCAGCATTTT. The V and J genes are TRBV30 and TRBJ1-5, with D possibly matching TRBD1 (6 bases). The V gene lost 3 bases and the J gene lost 5 bases, with 14 bases spanning the gap. CDR3 length: 14 residues. CDR1 is GTSNPN and CDR2 is SVGIG in the germline V gene (reference sequence).

V is TRBV10-3 and J is TRBJ2-5; 13 nucleotides match TRBD2. This CDR3 spans 13 amino acids. The germline gives CDR1 ENHRY, CDR2 SYGVKD. J gave up 5 bases and V 10 bases, and 4 bases lay outside the gene matches. CDR3 in amino acids: CASRTSGSETQYF. CDR3 DNA: TGTGCCAGTCGGACTAGCGGGAGTGAGACCCAGTACTTC.

V is TRBV28 and J is TRBJ1-1; D gene ambiguous. CDR1 is MDHEN, CDR2 SYDVKM, per germline. This CDR3 is 13 amino acids long. V was shortened by 5 bases and J by 1 base, with 8 bases between the two germline ends. The CDR3 sequence is CASSPPGNTEAFF. The CDR3 DNA reads TGTGCCAGCAGTCCCCCGGGGAACACTGAAGCTTTCTTT.

V and J are TRBV2 and TRBJ1-1; D is uncertain. The CDR3 sequence is 13 residues long. The germline CDR1 and CDR2 sequences are SNHLY and FYNNEI. V was clipped by 1 base and J by 3 bases, with 6 bases between them. The DNA for the CDR3 is TGTGCCAGCAGTGAAGGCGGAGACACTGAAGCTTTCTTT. Its protein product is CASSEGGDTEAFF.

This clone was counted a few times. The gene calls are TRBV20-1 and TRBJ1-1, with D unclear. V dropped 2 bases and J dropped 7 bases, with 8 bases sitting between them. This CDR3 is 11 amino acids long. The V gene's germline CDR1 is DFQATT and CDR2 SNEGSKA (reference sequence). CDR3 coding DNA: TGCAGTGCTAGACAAGCCATTGAAGCTTTCTTT. Amino acids: CSARQAIEAFF.

This chain connects TRBV15 to TRBJ2-7; 7 positions match TRBD1. The V segment lost 2 bases and the J segment 6 bases; nucleotides outside the gene matches: 4. Germline CDR1 and CDR2: LNHNV and YYDKDF (reference sequence). The CDR3 loop spans 13 amino acids. The CDR3 loop reads CATSRKTGFEQYF. DNA of the CDR3: TGTGCCACCAGCAGAAAGACAGGGTTCGAGCAGTACTTC.

V usage is TRBV18 and J usage is TRBJ1-6, with a possible D match to TRBD1 (6 bases). With 3 bases removed from V and 10 bases from J, the gap between germline ends came to 16 bases. The CDR3 runs 15 residues. The germline gives CDR1 KGHSH, CDR2 LQKENI. CDR3 sequence reads: CASSPNTGLGSPLHF. CDR3 nucleotide sequence: TGTGCCAGCTCACCCAATACAGGGTTGGGGTCACCCCTCCACTTT.

This clone appeared a single time. The rearrangement links TRBV5-8 to TRBJ1-2; TRBD1 is a possible D gene (6 bases). This CDR3 is 14 amino acids long. V lost 4 bases and J lost 8, with 18 bases in between. Germline V CDR1 and CDR2: SGHTS, YDEGEE. The CDR3 spells CASSRPGRGLGYTF. Here the CDR3 DNA reads TGTGCCAGCAGCCGGCCGGGCAGGGGTTTGGGCTACACCTTC. The whole variable domain, filled in from reference TRBV5-8 and TRBJ1-2, reads EAGVTQSPTHLIKTRGQQATLRCSPISGHTSVYWYQQALGLGLQFLLWYDEGEERNRGNFPPRFSGRQFPNYSSELNVNALELEDSALYLCASSRPGRGLGYTFGSGTRLTVV.

This clone was seen just once. The chain employs TRBV5-4 and TRBJ2-7; 8 bases map to TRBD2. The CDR3 covers 14 residues. Germline V gene sequence: CDR1 SGHNT, CDR2 YYREEE (reference sequence). V lost 5 bases to trimming and J lost 3 bases; unmatched junction nucleotides: 7. CDR3 region: CASSLSGGNYEQYF. The CDR3 DNA reads TGTGCCAGCAGTCTCAGCGGGGGAAACTACGAGCAGTACTTC.